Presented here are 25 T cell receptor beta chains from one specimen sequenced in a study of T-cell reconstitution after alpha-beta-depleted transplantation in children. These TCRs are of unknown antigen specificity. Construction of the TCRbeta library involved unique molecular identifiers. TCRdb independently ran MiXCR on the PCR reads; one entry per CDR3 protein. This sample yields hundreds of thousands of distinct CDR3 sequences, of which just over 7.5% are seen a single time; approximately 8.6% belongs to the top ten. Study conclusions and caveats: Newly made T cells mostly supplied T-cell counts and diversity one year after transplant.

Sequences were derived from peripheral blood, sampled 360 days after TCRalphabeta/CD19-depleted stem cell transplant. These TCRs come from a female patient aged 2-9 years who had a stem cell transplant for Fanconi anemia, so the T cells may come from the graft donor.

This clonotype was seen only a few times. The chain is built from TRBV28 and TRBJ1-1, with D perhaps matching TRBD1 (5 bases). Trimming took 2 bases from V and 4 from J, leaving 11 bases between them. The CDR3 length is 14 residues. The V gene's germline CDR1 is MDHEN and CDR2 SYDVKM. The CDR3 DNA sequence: TGTGCCAGCAGTTTACCCGCGGGGGGCACTGAAGCTTTCTTT. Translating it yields CASSLPAGGTEAFF.

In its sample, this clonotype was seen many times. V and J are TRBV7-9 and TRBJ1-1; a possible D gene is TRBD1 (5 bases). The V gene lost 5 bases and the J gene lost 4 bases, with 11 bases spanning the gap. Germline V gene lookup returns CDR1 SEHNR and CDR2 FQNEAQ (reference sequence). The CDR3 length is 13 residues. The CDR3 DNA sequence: TGTGCCAGCAGCCTACCGGGGGGCACTGAAGCTTTCTTT. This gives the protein CASSLPGGTEAFF. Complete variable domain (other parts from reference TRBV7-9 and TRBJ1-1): DTGVSQNPRHKITKRGQNVTFRCDPISEHNRLYWYRQTLGQGPEFLTYFQNEAQLEKSRLLSDRFSAERPKGSFSTLEIQRTEQGDSAMYLCASSLPGGTEAFFGQGTRLTVV.

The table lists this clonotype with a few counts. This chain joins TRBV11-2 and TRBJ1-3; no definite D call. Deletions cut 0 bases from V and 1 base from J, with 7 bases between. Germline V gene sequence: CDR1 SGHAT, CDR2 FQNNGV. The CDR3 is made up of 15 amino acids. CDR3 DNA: TGTGCCAGCAGCTTAGATGCAGGATCTGGAAACACCATATATTTT. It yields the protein CASSLDAGSGNTIYF. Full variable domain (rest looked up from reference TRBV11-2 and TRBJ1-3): EAGVAQSPRYKIIEKRQSVAFWCNPISGHATLYWYQQILGQGPKLLIQFQNNGVVDDSQLPKDRFSAERLKGVDSTLKIQPAKLEDSAVYLCASSLDAGSGNTIYFGEGSWLTVV.

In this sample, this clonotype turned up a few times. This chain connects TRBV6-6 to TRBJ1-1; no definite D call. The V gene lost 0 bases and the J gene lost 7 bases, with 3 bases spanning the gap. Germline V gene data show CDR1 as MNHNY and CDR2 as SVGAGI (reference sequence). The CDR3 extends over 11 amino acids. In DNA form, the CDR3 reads TGTGCCAGCAGTTACTCGGGTGAAGCTTTCTTT. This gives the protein CASSYSGEAFF.

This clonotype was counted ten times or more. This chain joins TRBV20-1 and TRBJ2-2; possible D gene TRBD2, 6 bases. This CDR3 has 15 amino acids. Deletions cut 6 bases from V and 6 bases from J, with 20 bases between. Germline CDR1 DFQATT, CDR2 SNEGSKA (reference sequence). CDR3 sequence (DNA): TGCAGTGCCTCGTGGGGAGGCGAGTTGGCCGGGGAGCTGTTTTTT. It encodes CSASWGGELAGELFF.

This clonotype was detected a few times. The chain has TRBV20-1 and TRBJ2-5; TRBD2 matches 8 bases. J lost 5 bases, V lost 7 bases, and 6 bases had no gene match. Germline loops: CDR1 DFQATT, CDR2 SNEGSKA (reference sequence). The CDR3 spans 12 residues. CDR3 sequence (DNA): TGCAGTGGTAGCGGGGTCCGGGAGACCCAGTACTTC. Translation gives CSGSGVRETQYF.

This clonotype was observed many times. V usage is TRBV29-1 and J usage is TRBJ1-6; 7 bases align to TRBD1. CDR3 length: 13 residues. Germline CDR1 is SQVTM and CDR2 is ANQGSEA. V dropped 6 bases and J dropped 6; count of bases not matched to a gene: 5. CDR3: CSVGAGGNSPLHF. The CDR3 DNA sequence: TGCAGCGTAGGTGCAGGGGGTAATTCACCCCTCCACTTT.

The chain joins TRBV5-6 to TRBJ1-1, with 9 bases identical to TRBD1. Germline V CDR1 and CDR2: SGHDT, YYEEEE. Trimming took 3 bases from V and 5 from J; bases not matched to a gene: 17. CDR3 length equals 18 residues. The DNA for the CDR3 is TGTGCCAGCAGCTGGAGGTGGATCGACACAGGGGGCTTGACTGAAGCTTTCTTT. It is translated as CASSWRWIDTGGLTEAFF.

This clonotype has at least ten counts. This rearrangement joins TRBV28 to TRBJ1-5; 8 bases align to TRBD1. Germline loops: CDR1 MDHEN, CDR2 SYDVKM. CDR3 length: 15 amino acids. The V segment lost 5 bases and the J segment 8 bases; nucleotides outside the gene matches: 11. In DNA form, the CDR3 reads TGTGCCAGCAGTGTCGAGACAGGGGACTTAGAGCCCCAGCATTTT. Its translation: CASSVETGDLEPQHF.

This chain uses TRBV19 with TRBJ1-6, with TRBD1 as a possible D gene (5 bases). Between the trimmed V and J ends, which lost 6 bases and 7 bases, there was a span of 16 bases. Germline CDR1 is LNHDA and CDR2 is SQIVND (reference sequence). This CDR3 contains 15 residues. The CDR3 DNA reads TGTGCCAGTAGCTTATGGGGGAATAACAATTCACCCCTCCACTTT. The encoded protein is CASSLWGNNNSPLHF. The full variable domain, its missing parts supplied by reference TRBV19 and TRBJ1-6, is DGGITQSPKYLFRKEGQNVTLSCEQNLNHDAMYWYRQDPGQGLRLIYYSQIVNDFQKGDIAEGYSVSREKKESFPLTVTSAQKNPTAFYLCASSLWGNNNSPLHFGNGTRLTVT.

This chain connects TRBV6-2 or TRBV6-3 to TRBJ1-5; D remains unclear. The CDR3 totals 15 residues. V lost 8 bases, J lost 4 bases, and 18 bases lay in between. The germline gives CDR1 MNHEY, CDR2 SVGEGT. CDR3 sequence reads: CASDRQVLGNQPQHF. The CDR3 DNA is TGTGCCAGCGACCGCCAGGTCCTAGGGAATCAGCCCCAGCATTTT.

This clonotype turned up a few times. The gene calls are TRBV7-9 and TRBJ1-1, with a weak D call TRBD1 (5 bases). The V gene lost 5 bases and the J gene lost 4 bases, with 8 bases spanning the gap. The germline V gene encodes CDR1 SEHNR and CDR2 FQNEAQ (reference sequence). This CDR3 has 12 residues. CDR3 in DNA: TGTGCCAGCAGCCGACAGATCACTGAAGCTTTCTTT. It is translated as CASSRQITEAFF.

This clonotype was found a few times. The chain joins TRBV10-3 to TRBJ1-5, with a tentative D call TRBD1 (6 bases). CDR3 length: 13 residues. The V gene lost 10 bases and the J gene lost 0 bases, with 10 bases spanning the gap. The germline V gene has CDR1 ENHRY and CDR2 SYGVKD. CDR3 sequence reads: CATNRDSNQPQHF. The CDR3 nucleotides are TGTGCCACCAACAGGGATAGCAATCAGCCCCAGCATTTT.

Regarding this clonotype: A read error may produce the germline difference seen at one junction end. The CDR3 DNA is TGTGCCAGCAGTCGGGGGTGGAACTTC. Translation gives CASSRGWNF. This chain joins TRBV28 and TRBJ2-4; TRBD2 is a possible D gene (6 bases). The CDR3 covers 9 residues. Germline V gene sequence: CDR1 MDHEN, CDR2 SYDVKM. The variable domain in full, completed from reference TRBV28 and TRBJ2-4, reads DVKVTQSSRYLVKRTGEKVFLECVQDMDHENMFWYRQDPGLGLRLIYFSYDVKMKEKGDIPEGYSVSREKKERFSLILESASTNQTSMYLCASSRGWNFGAGTRLSVL.

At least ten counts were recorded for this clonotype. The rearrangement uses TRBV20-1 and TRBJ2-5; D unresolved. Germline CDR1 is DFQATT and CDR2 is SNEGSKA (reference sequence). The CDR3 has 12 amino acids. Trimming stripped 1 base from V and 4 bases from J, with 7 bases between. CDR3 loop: CSARVGRETQYF. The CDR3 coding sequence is TGCAGTGCTAGAGTAGGCCGAGAGACCCAGTACTTC.

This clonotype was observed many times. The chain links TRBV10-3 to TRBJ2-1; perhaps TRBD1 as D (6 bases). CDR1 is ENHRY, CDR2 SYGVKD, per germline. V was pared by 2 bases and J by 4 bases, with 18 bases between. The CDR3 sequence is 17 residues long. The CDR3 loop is CAISEEGVILIYNEQFF. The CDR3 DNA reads TGTGCCATCAGTGAGGAGGGGGTCATACTGATTTACAATGAGCAGTTCTTC.

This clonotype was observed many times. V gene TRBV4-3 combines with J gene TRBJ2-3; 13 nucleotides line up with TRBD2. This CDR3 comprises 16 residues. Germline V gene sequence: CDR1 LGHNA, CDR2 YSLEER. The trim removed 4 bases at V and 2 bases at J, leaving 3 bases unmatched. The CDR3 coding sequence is TGCGCCAGCAGCCCACTAGCGGGGGGGGACACAGATACGCAGTATTTT. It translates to CASSPLAGGDTDTQYF.

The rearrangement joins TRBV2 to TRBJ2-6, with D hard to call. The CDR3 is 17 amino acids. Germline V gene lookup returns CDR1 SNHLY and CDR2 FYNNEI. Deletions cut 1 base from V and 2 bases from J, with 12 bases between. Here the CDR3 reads CASSEVGVLAGANVLTF. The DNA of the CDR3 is TGTGCCAGCAGTGAAGTGGGTGTGCTCGCTGGGGCCAACGTCCTGACTTTC.

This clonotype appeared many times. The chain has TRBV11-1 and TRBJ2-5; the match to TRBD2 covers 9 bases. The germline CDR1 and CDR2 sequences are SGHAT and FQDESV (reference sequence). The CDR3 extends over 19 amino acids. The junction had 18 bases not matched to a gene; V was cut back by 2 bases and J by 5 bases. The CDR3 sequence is CASSLYVGRRGGDRETQYF. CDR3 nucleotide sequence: TGTGCCAGCAGCTTATACGTCGGCCGGCGGGGGGGTGATCGGGAGACCCAGTACTTC.

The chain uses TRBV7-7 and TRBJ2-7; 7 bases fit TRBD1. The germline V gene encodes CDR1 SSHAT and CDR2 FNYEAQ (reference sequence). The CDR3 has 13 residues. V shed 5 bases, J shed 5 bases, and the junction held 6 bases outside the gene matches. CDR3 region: CASSEDRAHEQYF. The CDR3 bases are TGTGCCAGCAGCGAAGACAGGGCCCACGAGCAGTACTTC.

The CDR3 region has the DNA TGTGCCACCAGTGATTTCGGGCTAATTCACACCGGGGAGCTGTTTTTT. Its protein is CATSDFGLIHTGELFF. This chain links TRBV24-1 with TRBJ2-2; D not resolved. The CDR3 extends over 16 amino acids. Germline CDR1 KGHDR, CDR2 SFDVKD. Trimming left V 1 base short and J 3 bases short, with 11 bases between.

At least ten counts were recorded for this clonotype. The CDR3 loop reads CSARDRQTYGYTF. The DNA for the CDR3 is TGCAGTGCTAGAGACAGACAGACCTATGGCTACACCTTC. The chain combines TRBV20-1 with TRBJ1-2; D is possibly TRBD1 (5 bases). V lost 0 bases and J 4 bases, leaving 9 bases between the germline ends. The CDR3 spans 13 residues. The germline V gene has CDR1 DFQATT and CDR2 SNEGSKA (reference sequence).

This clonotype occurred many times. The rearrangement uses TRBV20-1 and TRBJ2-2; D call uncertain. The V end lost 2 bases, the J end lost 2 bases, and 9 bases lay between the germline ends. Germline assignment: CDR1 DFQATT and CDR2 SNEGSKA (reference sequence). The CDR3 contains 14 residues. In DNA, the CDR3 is TGCAGTGCTAGAAGGCAGATTAACACCGGGGAGCTGTTTTTT. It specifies CSARRQINTGELFF.

The CDR3: CSAKAGGTYEQYV. CDR3 bases: TGCAGTGCTAAAGCGGGGGGCACCTACGAGCAGTACGTC. The V call is TRBV20-1, the J call TRBJ2-7; 9 bases agree with TRBD2. After removal of 4 bases from V and 2 bases from J, the junction contained 3 bases not matched to a gene. CDR3 size: 13 residues. Germline-derived CDR1 and CDR2 are DFQATT and SNEGSKA (reference sequence).

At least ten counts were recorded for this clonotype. In DNA form, the CDR3 reads TGTGCCAGCAGCCGGACTAGAGAGAAGCAGTTCTTC. Its protein product is CASSRTREKQFF. The rearrangement links TRBV3-1 to TRBJ2-1, with TRBD2 matching 7 bases. V lost 4 bases, J lost 11 bases, and 5 bases stayed unmatched. The CDR3 contains 12 residues. Germline V gene sequence: CDR1 LGHDT, CDR2 YNNKEL (reference sequence).